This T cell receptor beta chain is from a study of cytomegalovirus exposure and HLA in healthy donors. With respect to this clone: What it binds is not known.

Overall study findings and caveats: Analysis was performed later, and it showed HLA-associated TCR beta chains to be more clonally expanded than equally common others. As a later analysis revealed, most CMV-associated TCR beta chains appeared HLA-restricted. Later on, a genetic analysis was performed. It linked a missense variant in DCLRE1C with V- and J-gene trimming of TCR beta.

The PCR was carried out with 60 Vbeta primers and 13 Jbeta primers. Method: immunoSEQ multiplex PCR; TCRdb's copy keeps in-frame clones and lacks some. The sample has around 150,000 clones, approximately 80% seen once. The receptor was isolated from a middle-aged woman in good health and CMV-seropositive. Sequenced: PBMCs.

CDR3: CATSRGGGVTQFNQPQHF. The DNA for the CDR3 is TGTGCCACCAGCAGAGGTGGGGGGGTGACACAGTTCAATCAGCCCCAGCATTTT. This sequence joins TRBV15 and TRBJ1-5, with D possibly matching TRBD1 (5 bases). V lost 1 base and J lost 3, with 19 bases in between. Germline V gene data show CDR1 as LNHNV and CDR2 as YYDKDF (reference sequence). The CDR3 loop spans 18 amino acids.